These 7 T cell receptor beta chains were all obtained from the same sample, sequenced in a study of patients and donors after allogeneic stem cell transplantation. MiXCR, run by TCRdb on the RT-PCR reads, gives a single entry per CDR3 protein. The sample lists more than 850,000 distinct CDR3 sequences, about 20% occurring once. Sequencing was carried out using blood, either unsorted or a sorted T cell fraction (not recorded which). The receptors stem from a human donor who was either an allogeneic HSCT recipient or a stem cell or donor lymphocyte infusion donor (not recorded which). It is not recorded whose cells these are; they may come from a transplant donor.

The CDR3 DNA reads TGTGCCAGCTCACCAGACTCTGGGGCCAACGTCCTGACTTTC. Encoded protein: CASSPDSGANVLTF. This sequence joins TRBV18 and TRBJ2-6; D is unresolved. Trimming removed 2 bases at V and 0 bases at J, with 2 bases between. The germline gives CDR1 KGHSH, CDR2 LQKENI. The CDR3 is made up of 14 amino acids.

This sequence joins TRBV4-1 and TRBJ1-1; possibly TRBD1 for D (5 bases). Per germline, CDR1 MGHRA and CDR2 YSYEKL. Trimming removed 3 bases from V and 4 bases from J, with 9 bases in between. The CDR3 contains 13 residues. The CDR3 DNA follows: TGCGCCAGCAGCCATAGTGGGGCCACTGAAGCTTTCTTT. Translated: CASSHSGATEAFF.

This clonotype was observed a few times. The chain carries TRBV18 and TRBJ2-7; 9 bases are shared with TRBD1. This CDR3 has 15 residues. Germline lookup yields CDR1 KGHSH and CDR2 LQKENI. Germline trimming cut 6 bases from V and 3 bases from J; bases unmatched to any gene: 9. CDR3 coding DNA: TGTGCCAGCTCGCCTCCGGGACAGGGTCTCTACGAGCAGTACTTC. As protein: CASSPPGQGLYEQYF. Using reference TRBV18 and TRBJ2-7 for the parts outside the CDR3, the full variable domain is NAGVMQNPRHLVRRRGQEARLRCSPMKGHSHVYWYRQLPEEGLKFMVYLQKENIIDESGMPKERFSAEFPKEGPSILRIQQVVRGDSAAYFCASSPPGQGLYEQYFGPGTRLTVT.

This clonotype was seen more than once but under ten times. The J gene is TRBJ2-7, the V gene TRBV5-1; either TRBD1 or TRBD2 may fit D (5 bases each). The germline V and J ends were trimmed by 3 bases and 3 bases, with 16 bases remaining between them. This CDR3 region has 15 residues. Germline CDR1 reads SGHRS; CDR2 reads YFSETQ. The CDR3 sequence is CASSYDGTSGYEQYF. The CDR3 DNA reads TGCGCCAGCAGCTACGACGGGACCTCCGGCTACGAGCAGTACTTC.

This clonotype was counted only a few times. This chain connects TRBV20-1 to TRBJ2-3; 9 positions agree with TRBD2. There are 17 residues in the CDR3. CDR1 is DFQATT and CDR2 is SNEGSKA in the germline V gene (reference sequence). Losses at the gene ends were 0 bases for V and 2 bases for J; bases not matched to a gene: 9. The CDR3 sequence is CSAREGGLASFTDTQYF. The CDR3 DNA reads TGCAGTGCTAGAGAAGGGGGACTAGCCTCCTTCACAGATACGCAGTATTTT.

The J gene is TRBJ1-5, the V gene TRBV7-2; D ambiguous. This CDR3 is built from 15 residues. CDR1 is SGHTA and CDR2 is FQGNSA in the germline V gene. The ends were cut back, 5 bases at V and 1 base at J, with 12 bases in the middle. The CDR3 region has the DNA TGTGCCAGCAGCCTGGTGGGGAGGAGCAATCAGCCCCAGCATTTT. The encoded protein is CASSLVGRSNQPQHF.

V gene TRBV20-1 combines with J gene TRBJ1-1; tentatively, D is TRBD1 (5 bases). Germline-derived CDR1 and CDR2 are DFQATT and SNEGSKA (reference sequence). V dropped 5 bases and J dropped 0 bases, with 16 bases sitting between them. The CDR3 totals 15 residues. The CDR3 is CSARRTGTLNTEAFF. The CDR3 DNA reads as TGCAGTGCTCGTCGTACCGGGACCTTGAACACTGAAGCTTTCTTT.